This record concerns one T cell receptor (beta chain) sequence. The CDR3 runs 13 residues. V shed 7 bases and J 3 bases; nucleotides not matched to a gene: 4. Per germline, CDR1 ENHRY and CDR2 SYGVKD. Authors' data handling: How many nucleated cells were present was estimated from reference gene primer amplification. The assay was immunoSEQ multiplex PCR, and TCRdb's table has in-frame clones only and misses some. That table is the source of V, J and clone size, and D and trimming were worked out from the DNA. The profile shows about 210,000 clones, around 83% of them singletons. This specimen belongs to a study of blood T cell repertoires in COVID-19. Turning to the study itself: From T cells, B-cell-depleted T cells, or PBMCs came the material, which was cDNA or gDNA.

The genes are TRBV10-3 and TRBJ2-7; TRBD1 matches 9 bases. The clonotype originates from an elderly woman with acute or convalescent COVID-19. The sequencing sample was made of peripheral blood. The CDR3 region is CAITDRGLYEQYF. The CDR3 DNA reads TGTGCCATCACGGACAGGGGACTCTACGAGCAGTACTTC.